Presented here are 10 T cell receptor beta chains from one specimen sequenced in a study of cytomegalovirus exposure and HLA in healthy donors. PCR used 60 Vbeta primers and 13 Jbeta primers. Repertoires were generated with immunoSEQ multiplex PCR, while TCRdb's copy carries only in-frame clones and drops some. The sample includes under 100,000 clones, 10% of them seen just once. Sequenced sample: PBMCs. The receptor source for this set is a man aged 55 to 70 in good health and CMV-seropositive.

The CDR3 region is CASSATGVEKLFF. The DNA for the CDR3 is TGTGCCAGCAGCGCGACAGGGGTTGAAAAACTGTTTTTT. V is TRBV4-2 and J is TRBJ1-4, with 8 bases identical to TRBD1. The CDR3 is made up of 13 amino acids. V was pared by 5 bases and J by 7 bases, with 3 bases of the junction left unmatched. Germline V gene sequence: CDR1 LGHNA, CDR2 YNFKEQ.

The chain employs TRBV6-6 and TRBJ1-1; D is perhaps TRBD1 (5 bases). Trimming took 5 bases from V and 3 from J, leaving 19 bases between them. This CDR3 region has 16 residues. Germline V gene sequence: CDR1 MNHNY, CDR2 SVGAGI (reference sequence). The CDR3 spells CASSTPGGGRDTEAFF. CDR3 in DNA: TGTGCCAGCAGTACCCCCGGTGGGGGGAGAGACACTGAAGCTTTCTTT.

The table lists this clone with a few counts. Other DNA sequences in the same sample also yield this CDR3. This rearrangement joins TRBV7-9 to TRBJ2-2, with 9 bases lining up with TRBD2. Germline loops: CDR1 SEHNR, CDR2 FQNEAQ (reference sequence). The CDR3 spans 15 residues. The V gene end was trimmed by 5 bases and the J gene end by 3 bases; junction bases not matched to a gene: 4. CDR3 bases: TGTGCCAGCAGCCTAAGCGGGGGGTACACCGGGGAGCTGTTTTTT. Residues: CASSLSGGYTGELFF.

This clone was seen a handful of times. This chain connects TRBV9 to TRBJ1-2, with D unresolved. Between the trimmed V and J ends, which lost 5 bases and 4 bases, there was a span of 12 bases. In germline, CDR1 is SGDLS, CDR2 YYNGEE. The CDR3 contains 13 residues. The CDR3 is CASSGLAPYGYTF. Written as DNA, the CDR3 is TGTGCCAGCAGTGGACTCGCCCCCTATGGCTACACCTTC.

The chain joins TRBV14 to TRBJ2-3; no definite D call. The V gene's germline CDR1 is SGHDN and CDR2 FVKESK. Trimming stripped 1 base from V and 2 bases from J, with 10 bases between. This CDR3 has 15 residues. CDR3 in amino acids: CASSQGVYLTDTQYF. For the CDR3, the DNA is TGTGCCAGCAGCCAAGGTGTCTATCTCACAGATACGCAGTATTTT.

The V gene is TRBV5-1, the J gene TRBJ1-1; 7 bases map to TRBD1. CDR3 size: 15 residues. After removal of 4 bases from V and 1 base from J, the junction contained 7 bases not matched to a gene. Germline assignment: CDR1 SGHRS and CDR2 YFSETQ. CDR3 protein: CASSTQGDRNTEAFF. The CDR3 region has the DNA TGCGCCAGCAGCACGCAGGGGGACCGGAACACTGAAGCTTTCTTT.

The chain recombines TRBV11-2 with TRBJ2-7; 9 bases align to TRBD1. This CDR3 spans 15 amino acids. Trimming removed 3 bases from V and 5 bases from J; junction bases left unmatched: 8. The germline gives CDR1 SGHAT, CDR2 FQNNGV. The CDR3 region has the DNA TGTGCCAGCAGCTTCACCGGGACAGGGATAGACGAGCAGTACGTC. This gives the protein CASSFTGTGIDEQYV.

The gene calls are TRBV5-6 and TRBJ1-4; D is perhaps TRBD1 (5 bases). V was pared by 3 bases and J by 12 bases, with 21 bases between. Germline CDR1 SGHDT, CDR2 YYEEEE. This CDR3 is built from 15 residues. This chain's CDR3 is CASSYPGIKGRELFF. DNA for the CDR3: TGTGCCAGCAGCTATCCAGGGATTAAGGGAAGGGAACTGTTTTTT.

The chain uses TRBV27 and TRBJ2-5, with 11 nucleotides matching TRBD2. The CDR3 length is 15 residues. Germline values: CDR1 MNHEY, CDR2 SMNVEV (reference sequence). J was trimmed by 3 bases and V by 7 bases; bases with no gene match: 7. CDR3 nucleotide sequence: TGTGCCAGCACTCCTAGCGGGGGGCGGGAAGAGACCCAGTACTTC. Translation gives CASTPSGGREETQYF.

This clone was recorded at least ten times. The V call is TRBV28, the J call TRBJ2-1, with TRBD1 matching over 8 bases. CDR1 MDHEN and CDR2 SYDVKM come from the germline V gene. Trimming took 9 bases from V and 3 from J; bases not matched to a gene: 10. This CDR3 contains 15 residues. CDR3 protein: CASTGGPKVYNEQFF. CDR3 coding DNA: TGTGCCAGTACAGGGGGACCCAAGGTCTACAATGAGCAGTTCTTC.